A selection of T cell receptor beta chains follows, all from one sample in a study of blood T cell repertoires in COVID-19. Libraries were prepared by immunoSEQ multiplex PCR; TCRdb keeps only in-frame clonotypes and omits some of them. Of hundreds of thousands of clones listed, roughly nine tenths are singletons. Material for sequencing was PBMCs or T cells enriched from blood (not recorded which). The receptor source for this set is a man aged 60 to 75 who had recovered from COVID-19. The CDR3 runs from the conserved cysteine through the conserved F or W. The order of the fields is CDR3 length, J gene, D gene, clone size, V gene, CDR3 DNA, CDR3 protein. A D gene is named only where the DNA matches it firmly. Part of the rows lack a size; the others show once, few, many or a class for expanded clones.

>14|TRBJ2-7|-|few|TRBV18
TGTGCCAGCTCACCACAGGGGTCCCCCTACGAGCAGTACTTC
CASSPQGSPYEQYF
>14|TRBJ2-3|-|-|TRBV5-1
TGCGCCAGTAGACAAGGGGGTGGCACAGATACGCAGTATTTT
CASRQGGGTDTQYF
>15|TRBJ2-1|-|-|TRBV5-6
TGTGCCAGCAGCTCGGGGTTCTATTCCCACAATGAGCAGTTCTTC
CASSSGFYSHNEQFF
>14|TRBJ2-7|TRBD1|-|TRBV2
TGTGCCAGCATGGTTGGGACAGCGTCCTACGAGCAGTACTTC
CASMVGTASYEQYF
>14|TRBJ1-1|TRBD1|-|TRBV20-1
TGCAGTGCTAGTTGGGACAGACTGAACACTGAAGCTTTCTTT
CSASWDRLNTEAFF
>14|TRBJ2-1|-|-|TRBV5-1
TGCGCCAGCAGCTTGGAGATATCAGGGTGGTGGCAGTTCTTC
CASSLEISGWWQFF
>15|TRBJ1-2|-|-|TRBV11-2
TGTGCCAGCAGCGCCCCCGCCAGGGCGAGCTATGGCTACACCTTC
CASSAPARASYGYTF
>17|TRBJ2-5|-|-|TRBV9
TGTGCCAGCAGCGTAGGCCTGTATACAAATCGACAAGAGACCCAGTACTTC
CASSVGLYTNRQETQYF
>11|TRBJ2-1|-|-|TRBV30
TGTGCCTGGAGCACAGGGTTTGAGCAGTTCTTC
CAWSTGFEQFF
>14|TRBJ1-1|-|-|TRBV18
TGTGCCAGCTCACCAATGGGGGGGAACACTGAAGCTTTCTTT
CASSPMGGNTEAFF
>16|TRBJ2-1|TRBD2|-|TRBV3-1/TRBV3-2
TGTGCCAGCAGCCCTTCAGGGCTAGCGGGAGTATGGGAGCAGTTCTTC
CASSPSGLAGVWEQFF
>13|TRBJ1-1|-|-|TRBV9
TGTGCCAGCAGCCCGAGAGCGGGCAATGAAGCTTTCTTT
CASSPRAGNEAFF
>14|TRBJ1-4|TRBD1|-|TRBV2
TGTGCCAGCAGGACAGGGTCAACTAATGAAAAACTGTTTTTT
CASRTGSTNEKLFF
>15|TRBJ2-2|-|-|TRBV7-9
TGTGCCAGCAGCTTAACGTTAGCTGACAGCGGGGAGCTGTTTTTT
CASSLTLADSGELFF
>16|TRBJ1-4|-|-|TRBV7-9
TGTGCCAGCAGCTTATTCGGAGTTGCAACTAATGAAAAACTGTTTTTT
CASSLFGVATNEKLFF
>14|TRBJ2-1|-|once|TRBV6-6
TGTGCCAGCAGGGTTAGGGGGAGCCTCAATGAGCAGTTCTTC
CASRVRGSLNEQFF
>15|TRBJ1-5|TRBD1|-|TRBV5-4
TGTGCCAGCAGCCCCGGGACAGGGCGTAATCAGCCCCAGCATTTT
CASSPGTGRNQPQHF
>12|TRBJ2-7|-|few|TRBV7-9
TGTGCCAGCAGCTTAGGGCAGTACGAGCAGTACTTC
CASSLGQYEQYF
>15|TRBJ2-3|-|-|TRBV5-1
TGCGCCAGCAGCCCACCGGGTTACGGCACAGATACGCAGTATTTT
CASSPPGYGTDTQYF
>15|TRBJ1-4|TRBD1|-|TRBV6-6
TGTGCCAGCAGTACCAGGGGGCAAGCTAATGAAAAACTGTTTTTT
CASSTRGQANEKLFF
>15|TRBJ2-2|-|-|TRBV15
TGTGCCACCAGCAAATTGGACTGGGGAACCGGGGAGCTGTTTTTT
CATSKLDWGTGELFF
>15|TRBJ1-6|TRBD1|-|TRBV18
TGTGCCAGCTCACCTGGGACAGGGGATAATTCACCCCTCCACTTT
CASSPGTGDNSPLHF
>14|TRBJ1-1|-|-|TRBV7-9
TGTGCCAGCAGCTTAGGAGGAATGAACACTGAAGCTTTCTTT
CASSLGGMNTEAFF
>15|TRBJ1-1|-|-|TRBV5-1
TGCGCCAGCAGCTTGGACCCCTCGGGGAACACTGAAGCTTTCTTT
CASSLDPSGNTEAFF
>14|TRBJ1-4|-|-|TRBV28
TGTGCCAGCAGTTTAGTGCAGATGAATGAAAAACTGTTTTTT
CASSLVQMNEKLFF
>16|TRBJ2-7|-|-|TRBV9
TGTGCCAGCAGCGTAGGGGCGCCCGCGAATGGCTACGAGCAGTACTTC
CASSVGAPANGYEQYF
>14|TRBJ1-1|-|-|TRBV19
TGTGCCAGTAGTATTCGGACAGATAACACTGAAGCTTTCTTT
CASSIRTDNTEAFF
>14|TRBJ1-4|-|-|TRBV29-1
TGCAGCGTTGCGGAGGACGGATATAATGAAAAACTGTTTTTT
CSVAEDGYNEKLFF
>14|TRBJ2-5|-|-|TRBV18
TGTGCCAGCTCACCACCGGGGAGCCGGGAGACCCAGTACTTC
CASSPPGSRETQYF
>16|TRBJ2-7|TRBD1|-|TRBV11-2
TGTGCCAGCAGCTCGAGACCGGGACAGAATACCTACGAGCAGTACTTC
CASSSRPGQNTYEQYF
>13|TRBJ2-3|TRBD2|once|TRBV5-1
TGCGCCAGCAAGCGGGAGGGCACAGATACGCAGTATTTT
CASKREGTDTQYF
>17|TRBJ2-5|TRBD2|-|TRBV19
TGTGCCAGTAGTCCCCCTGCGGGGGAGGGTTGGGTCGAGACCCAGTACTTC
CASSPPAGEGWVETQYF
>16|TRBJ2-7|TRBD1|-|TRBV5-8
TGTGCCAGCAGTCATAAGCAGGGACAGGGGGCCTACGAGCAGTACTTC
CASSHKQGQGAYEQYF
>13|TRBJ2-5|TRBD2|once|TRBV4-1
TGCGCCAGCAGCCTAACTAGCGGAGAGACCCAGTACTTC
CASSLTSGETQYF
>13|TRBJ1-1|-|-|TRBV6-5
TGTGCCAGCAGCAGGGGTTTAGGGACTGAAGCTTTCTTT
CASSRGLGTEAFF
>13|TRBJ1-4|TRBD1|-|TRBV7-9
TGTGCCAGCAGAATGGACAGGGTTGAAAAACTGTTTTTT
CASRMDRVEKLFF
>14|TRBJ1-1|TRBD1|-|TRBV6-5
TGTGCCAGCAAGGGACAGGGCATGAACACTGAAGCTTTCTTT
CASKGQGMNTEAFF
>14|TRBJ1-5|-|few|TRBV6-5
TGTGCCAGCAGCCGCTTATACATCATTCAGCCCCAGCATTTT
CASSRLYIIQPQHF
>14|TRBJ1-3|TRBD1|-|TRBV2
TGTGCCAGCAGCGCGGGACAGCCTGGAAACACCATATATTTT
CASSAGQPGNTIYF
>14|TRBJ2-5|TRBD1|-|TRBV5-5
TGTGCCAGCAGCGCACCAGGGGGCCAAGAGACCCAGTACTTC
CASSAPGGQETQYF
>15|TRBJ1-2|TRBD1|-|TRBV6-5
TGTGCCAGCAGGGTAGGGGGAACAGGGGGCAATGGCTACACCTTC
CASRVGGTGGNGYTF
>15|TRBJ2-3|-|-|TRBV11-2
TGTGCCAGCAGCTTCTCGGGGACTAGCACAGATACGCAGTATTTT
CASSFSGTSTDTQYF
>16|TRBJ1-1|-|-|TRBV6-6
TGTGCCAGCAGTTACTCGAGTTCTCCGAGGGCCACTGAAGCTTTCTTT
CASSYSSSPRATEAFF
>13|TRBJ2-3|-|-|TRBV28
TGTGCCAGCAGTCCATCCATCACAGATACGCAGTATTTT
CASSPSITDTQYF
>15|TRBJ2-3|-|-|TRBV5-1
TGCGCCAGCAGCTGGAGGGGGGACAGTTCAGATACGCAGTATTTT
CASSWRGDSSDTQYF
>13|TRBJ1-1|TRBD1|-|TRBV7-9
TGTGCCAGCAGCTTACCCGTGACAGGGCAGGCTTTCTTT
CASSLPVTGQAFF
>17|TRBJ1-5|-|once|TRBV12-2
TGTGCAAGTCGCTTATTTGTTACAAGATATAGCAATCAGCCCCAGCATTTT
CASRLFVTRYSNQPQHF
>15|TRBJ1-2|-|-|TRBV3-1/TRBV3-2
TGTGCCAGCAGCCAAGTTCCCAACTTGAACTATGGCTACACCTTC
CASSQVPNLNYGYTF
>18|TRBJ2-3|TRBD2|-|TRBV18
TGTGCCAGCTCACCACCCCGCCCGGGACTAGCCAGTTCAGATACGCAGTATTTT
CASSPPRPGLASSDTQYF
>12|TRBJ1-2|TRBD1|-|TRBV29-1
TGCAGCGTTGAAAAGGGGGCACACGGCTACACCTTC
CSVEKGAHGYTF
>15|TRBJ1-1|TRBD1|-|TRBV19
TGTGCCAGTAGTGCCACCCAGACAGGGGGCTCTGAAGCTTTCTTT
CASSATQTGGSEAFF
>14|TRBJ1-1|TRBD1|-|TRBV11-2
TGTGCCAGCAGCTTAGTTCGGTCAGGGGGCGAAGCTTTCTTT
CASSLVRSGGEAFF
>16|TRBJ2-1|TRBD2|-|TRBV3-1/TRBV3-2
TGTGCCAGCAGCCAAGAGGGACTAGTGCTATACAATGAGCAGTTCTTC
CASSQEGLVLYNEQFF
>12|TRBJ1-5|-|-|TRBV5-8
TGTGCCAGCAGCTTGCTCAATCAGCCCCAGCATTTT
CASSLLNQPQHF
>15|TRBJ1-5|-|-|TRBV15
TGTGCCACCAGAGCGGGGGGCACTAGCAATCAGCCCCAGCATTTT
CATRAGGTSNQPQHF
>14|TRBJ2-3|-|-|TRBV5-1
TGCGCCAGCAGCCCCGAGACAGTGAAAGATACGCAGTATTTT
CASSPETVKDTQYF
>11|TRBJ1-1|-|-|TRBV7-2
TGTGCCACGGCGAGGAGGTCGGAAGCTTTCTTT
CATARRSEAFF
>16|TRBJ2-3|-|-|TRBV5-4
TGTGCCAGCTCTCTCCTTGCCAGGGATTTAACAGATACGCAGTATTTT
CASSLLARDLTDTQYF
>13|TRBJ2-7|-|once|TRBV9
TGTGCCAGCAGCGTAGTCGGGAGTCACGAGCAGTACTTC
CASSVVGSHEQYF
>13|TRBJ1-5|-|-|TRBV19
TGTGCCAGTAGTATTCGGGGGAATCAGCCCCAGCATTTT
CASSIRGNQPQHF